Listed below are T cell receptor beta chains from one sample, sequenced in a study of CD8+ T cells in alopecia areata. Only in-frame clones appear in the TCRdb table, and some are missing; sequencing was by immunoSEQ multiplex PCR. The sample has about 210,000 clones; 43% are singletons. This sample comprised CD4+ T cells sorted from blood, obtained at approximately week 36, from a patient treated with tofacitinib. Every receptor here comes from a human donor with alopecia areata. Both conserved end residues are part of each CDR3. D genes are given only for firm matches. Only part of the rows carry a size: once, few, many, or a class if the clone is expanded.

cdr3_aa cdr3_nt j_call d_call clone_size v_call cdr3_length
CASQTPGPTDTQYF TGTGCCAGCCAAACCCCGGGCCCTACAGATACGCAGTATTTT TRBJ2-3 . . TRBV18 14
CSVEGGYNEQFF TGCAGCGTTGAAGGGGGCTACAATGAGCAGTTCTTC TRBJ2-1 . few TRBV29-1 12
CASSLAGNQETQYF TGTGCCAGCAGCTTGGCCGGGAACCAAGAGACCCAGTACTTC TRBJ2-5 . . TRBV7-9 14
CASSIQGGQPQHF TGTGCCAGCAGCATACAAGGCGGACAGCCCCAGCATTTT TRBJ1-5 . . TRBV7-9 13
CSVYTGSNYGYTF TGCAGCGTTTATACAGGGAGTAACTATGGCTACACCTTC TRBJ1-2 . . TRBV29-1 13
CSVVHGSDYGYTF TGCAGCGTTGTGCATGGGAGCGACTATGGCTACACCTTC TRBJ1-2 . . TRBV29-1 13
CSVGTGVGPTEAFF TGCAGCGTCGGGACAGGGGTCGGTCCCACTGAAGCTTTCTTT TRBJ1-1 TRBD1 . TRBV29-1 14
CASSPRGSSYNEQFF TGTGCCAGCAGCCCGCGGGGCTCCTCCTACAATGAGCAGTTCTTC TRBJ2-1 . . TRBV7-9 15
CASSKEGLGLYNEQFF TGTGCCAGCAGCAAAGAAGGACTAGGCCTATACAATGAGCAGTTCTTC TRBJ2-1 TRBD2 . TRBV7-2 16
CASSLGAGGQETQYF TGTGCCAGCAGCTTAGGCGCCGGGGGGCAAGAGACCCAGTACTTC TRBJ2-5 TRBD2 . TRBV7-9 15
CASSVRGSEKLFF TGTGCCAGCAGCGTACGGGGGAGTGAAAAACTGTTTTTT TRBJ1-4 . few TRBV7-9 13
CASSTNRGRDGYTF TGTGCCAGCAGTACTAACAGGGGGCGGGATGGCTACACCTTC TRBJ1-2 TRBD1 . TRBV27 14
CASSPRETQYF TGCGCCAGCAGCCCGAGGGAGACCCAGTACTTC TRBJ2-5 . . TRBV5-1 11
CASSPDRIGYTF TGCGCCAGTAGTCCCGACCGTATCGGCTACACCTTC TRBJ1-2 . . TRBV19 12
CASNRQYTDTQYF TGTGCCAGCAATAGACAGTACACAGATACGCAGTATTTT TRBJ2-3 . few TRBV25-1 13
CAISSRGGVYEQYF TGTGCCATCAGCTCGAGGGGAGGTGTCTACGAGCAGTACTTC TRBJ2-7 . once TRBV10-3 14
CASSLAGANLNTQYF TGTGCCAGCAGCTTGGCGGGAGCGAACTTGAATACGCAGTATTTT TRBJ2-3 . . TRBV5-6 15
CSVEGGGLAINEQFF TGCAGCGTTGAAGGTGGGGGACTAGCGATAAACGAGCAGTTCTTC TRBJ2-1 TRBD2 . TRBV29-1 15
CASTRQGPNEKLFF TGTGCCAGCACCCGACAGGGCCCTAATGAAAAACTGTTTTTT TRBJ1-4 TRBD1 . TRBV5-4 14
CASNRVRPYEQYF TGTGCCAGCAACAGGGTCAGGCCCTACGAGCAGTACTTC TRBJ2-7 . many TRBV28 13
CASSVSGKTSGNTIYF TGTGCCAGCTCAGTTTCTGGCAAGACCTCTGGAAACACCATATATTTT TRBJ1-3 . . TRBV18 16
CASSYPGPNTGELFF TGTGCCAGCAGTTATCCCGGGCCGAACACCGGGGAGCTGTTTTTT TRBJ2-2 . . TRBV27 15
CAWSDLLAGTGTRGFFRVGELFF TGTGCCTGGAGCGACTTACTAGCGGGGACCGGGACTAGAGGATTTTTTCGGGTCGGGGAGCTGTTTTTT TRBJ2-2 TRBD2 . TRBV30 23
CASSPEEGRQPQHF TGCGCCAGCAGCCCGGAAGAGGGTAGGCAGCCCCAGCATTTT TRBJ1-5 . . TRBV5-1 14
CASSFTSGSHEQFF TGTGCCAGCAGCTTCACTAGCGGGAGTCATGAGCAGTTCTTC TRBJ2-1 TRBD2 few TRBV7-2 14
CAWSVRPGAAPQPQHF TGTGCCTGGAGTGTACGCCCCGGGGCAGCGCCCCAGCCCCAGCATTTT TRBJ1-5 . . TRBV30 16
CASSSRTANTQYF TGTGCCAGCAGCTCCCGGACTGCAAATACGCAGTATTTT TRBJ2-3 . . TRBV7-2 13
CASSFGGTGELFF TGTGCCAGCAGTTTCGGCGGCACCGGGGAGCTGTTTTTT TRBJ2-2 . . TRBV7-2 13
CASSLGAGRVREQYF TGTGCCAGCAGTTTAGGAGCGGGGAGAGTACGAGAGCAGTACTTC TRBJ2-7 TRBD2 . TRBV28 15
CARTRTDNTEAFF TGCGCCAGAACTAGGACGGATAACACTGAAGCTTTCTTT TRBJ1-1 . . TRBV23-1 13
CASSRDRDYGYTF TGTGCCAGCAGTCGGGACAGGGACTATGGCTACACCTTC TRBJ1-2 TRBD1 few TRBV7-2 13
CASSQLGLMEDTQYF TGCGCCAGCAGCCAACTCGGACTTATGGAAGATACGCAGTATTTT TRBJ2-3 . . TRBV4-3 15
CASRGTGGVNTGELFF TGTGCCAGCAGGGGAACAGGGGGCGTGAACACCGGGGAGCTGTTTTTT TRBJ2-2 TRBD1 . TRBV2 16
CASSVGNLGGEQFF TGTGCCAGCAGCGTAGGTAACCTAGGGGGTGAGCAGTTCTTC TRBJ2-1 . few TRBV9 14
CAWSIGGLHGNYEQYF TGTGCCTGGAGTATAGGGGGACTACATGGAAACTACGAGCAGTACTTC TRBJ2-7 . . TRBV30 16
CSVGTGDEQFF TGCAGCGTTGGGACAGGTGATGAGCAGTTCTTC TRBJ2-1 TRBD1 . TRBV29-1 11
CSVMSGRARGDTQYF TGCAGCGTTATGAGCGGGAGGGCCAGGGGAGATACGCAGTATTTT TRBJ2-3 TRBD2 . TRBV29-1 15